This is a list of T cell receptor beta chains from one sample in a study of blood T cell repertoires in COVID-19. Measured with immunoSEQ multiplex PCR; TCRdb has only the in-frame clones, and not every one. The table records approximately 38,000 clones, 80% to 90% of them present only once. Sequencing input: peripheral blood. Every receptor here comes from a woman in her sixties or seventies with active COVID-19. Both conserved end residues are part of each CDR3. A D gene is named only where the DNA matches it firmly. The size field is filled for only some rows; it gives once, few, many or a size class.

CASSLQGNGYTF | TGTGCCAGCAGTTTACAGGGGAATGGCTACACCTTC | once | TRBJ1-2 | 12 | TRBV28 | -
CASSSGPLGEQFF | TGTGCCAGCAGTAGCGGACCCCTTGGTGAGCAGTTCTTC | - | TRBJ2-1 | 13 | TRBV4-2 | -
CASSLTGTGNYGYTF | TGTGCCAGCAGCTTGACCGGGACAGGAAACTATGGCTACACCTTC | - | TRBJ1-2 | 15 | TRBV5-5 | TRBD1
CATSTGLAGPSYEQYF | TGTGCCACCAGCACCGGACTAGCGGGTCCATCCTACGAGCAGTACTTC | - | TRBJ2-7 | 16 | TRBV15 | TRBD2
CASSSEETQYF | TGTGCCAGCTCATCTGAAGAGACCCAGTACTTC | - | TRBJ2-5 | 11 | TRBV18 | -
CASSRQGNGYTF | TGTGCCAGCAGCCGACAGGGGAATGGCTACACCTTC | - | TRBJ1-2 | 12 | TRBV6-5 | TRBD1
CASSEKETQYF | TGTGCCAGCAGTGAGAAAGAGACCCAGTACTTC | - | TRBJ2-5 | 11 | TRBV6-2/TRBV6-3 | -
CASSSQQGNTEAFF | TGTGCCAGCAGCTCTCAACAGGGGAACACTGAAGCTTTCTTT | few | TRBJ1-1 | 14 | TRBV11-2 | -
CAWSGPGNEKLFF | TGTGCCTGGAGTGGACCGGGGAATGAAAAACTGTTTTTT | - | TRBJ1-4 | 13 | TRBV30 | -
CASWTDLSGYTF | TGTGCCAGCTGGACAGACCTTTCGGGCTACACCTTC | - | TRBJ1-2 | 12 | TRBV25-1 | -
CASSPTVGGGGPFF | TGTGCCAGCAGCCCTACGGTGGGCGGGGGCGGGCCGTTCTTC | once | TRBJ2-1 | 14 | TRBV7-2 | -
CASSRTAGGTEAFF | TGTGCCAGCAGCCGTACGGCAGGGGGCACTGAAGCTTTCTTT | - | TRBJ1-1 | 14 | TRBV11-3 | TRBD1
CASSLGRRGQETQYF | TGTGCCAGCAGCTTAGGGAGACGGGGTCAAGAGACCCAGTACTTC | few | TRBJ2-5 | 15 | TRBV11-2 | -
CASNPQGGDTQYF | TGTGCCAGCAACCCTCAGGGAGGAGATACGCAGTATTTT | - | TRBJ2-3 | 13 | TRBV6-5 | -
CASSPQTGVNSPLHF | TGTGCCAGCAGCCCACAGACAGGGGTTAACTCACCCCTCCACTTT | - | TRBJ1-6 | 15 | TRBV5-5 | TRBD1
CASSQDLGQRLGSYGYTF | TGTGCCAGCAGCCAAGATCTAGGACAGAGGTTGGGGAGCTATGGCTACACCTTC | - | TRBJ1-2 | 18 | TRBV4-2 | -
CASSSSGVVTGVEEDTEAFF | TGTGCCAGCAGTTCATCAGGAGTCGTGACAGGGGTTGAGGAGGACACTGAAGCTTTCTTT | - | TRBJ1-1 | 20 | TRBV28 | TRBD1
CASNSGVQETQYF | TGTGCCAGCAACTCAGGGGTTCAAGAGACCCAGTACTTC | - | TRBJ2-5 | 13 | TRBV2 | -
CASSRDTLSSPLHF | TGTGCCAGCAGCCGGGACACCTTGAGTTCACCCCTCCACTTT | - | TRBJ1-6 | 14 | TRBV3-1/TRBV3-2 | -
CASSTTRSSYNEQFF | TGTGCCAGCAGCACAACTAGGAGCTCCTACAATGAGCAGTTCTTC | once | TRBJ2-1 | 15 | TRBV7-2 | -
CASSLVGQGRFF | TGTGCCAGCAGCTTAGTCGGACAGGGCCGGTTCTTC | - | TRBJ2-1 | 12 | TRBV7-2 | TRBD1
CASSNSISGNEQYF | TGTGCCAGCAGTAACTCTATTTCAGGGAACGAGCAGTACTTC | once | TRBJ2-7 | 14 | TRBV28 | -
CASSIVDMAYNEQFF | TGTGCCAGTAGTATAGTGGACATGGCCTACAATGAGCAGTTCTTC | - | TRBJ2-1 | 15 | TRBV19 | -
CASSLGQGHQPQHF | TGTGCCAGCAGCCTGGGACAGGGACATCAGCCCCAGCATTTT | - | TRBJ1-5 | 14 | TRBV3-1/TRBV3-2 | TRBD1
CASSESRGFTGELFF | TGCGCCAGCAGTGAATCGAGAGGTTTCACCGGGGAGCTGTTTTTT | - | TRBJ2-2 | 15 | TRBV10-1 | -
CASSSRTQETQYF | TGTGCCAGCAGCTCCCGTACTCAAGAGACCCAGTACTTC | - | TRBJ2-5 | 13 | TRBV7-2 | -
CATSDSGTSGVLYNEQFF | TGTGCCACCAGTGATTCCGGGACTAGCGGGGTATTATACAATGAGCAGTTCTTC | once | TRBJ2-1 | 18 | TRBV24-1 | TRBD2
CASGPGPYEQYF | TGCGCCAGCGGTCCCGGTCCCTACGAGCAGTACTTC | - | TRBJ2-7 | 12 | TRBV5-1 | -
CASSSGRGPADTQYF | TGTGCCAGCAGCTCGGGCAGGGGGCCCGCAGATACGCAGTATTTT | - | TRBJ2-3 | 15 | TRBV7-3 | TRBD1
CASSFNGGPQETQYF | TGTGCCAGCAGTTTTAACGGGGGGCCTCAAGAGACCCAGTACTTC | - | TRBJ2-5 | 15 | TRBV9 | -
CASSDGWESNQPQHF | TGTGCCAGCAGTGATGGCTGGGAGAGCAATCAGCCCCAGCATTTT | - | TRBJ1-5 | 15 | TRBV2 | -
CASSQAGDPGAGELFF | TGTGCCAGCAGCCAAGCGGGGGACCCGGGGGCCGGGGAGCTGTTTTTT | - | TRBJ2-2 | 16 | TRBV3-1/TRBV3-2 | -
CASSLASVTDTQYF | TGCGCCAGCAGCTTGGCTTCAGTCACAGATACGCAGTATTTT | - | TRBJ2-3 | 14 | TRBV5-1 | -
CASSENRGLEQFF | TGTGCCAGCAGTGAAAACCGCGGCCTTGAGCAGTTCTTC | - | TRBJ2-1 | 13 | TRBV6-4 | -
CASSQEIAGANTGELFF | TGCGCCAGCAGCCAAGAGATCGCCGGGGCGAACACCGGGGAGCTGTTTTTT | - | TRBJ2-2 | 17 | TRBV4-3 | -
CASTRTSKSEQFF | TGTGCCAGCACCCGGACTAGCAAGAGTGAGCAGTTCTTC | - | TRBJ2-1 | 13 | TRBV6-6 | TRBD2
CASSHSRGDTDTQYF | TGTGCCAGCAGCCACTCCCGGGGGGACACAGATACGCAGTATTTT | - | TRBJ2-3 | 15 | TRBV7-8 | TRBD2
CASSRSSYNEQFF | TGTGCCAGCAGCCGGAGCTCCTACAATGAGCAGTTCTTC | - | TRBJ2-1 | 13 | TRBV11-3 | -
CASSPGADTGELFF | TGTGCCAGCTCACCCGGAGCAGACACCGGGGAGCTGTTTTTT | - | TRBJ2-2 | 14 | TRBV18 | -
CASSTGQGLPQHF | TGTGCCAGCAGTACGGGACAGGGCTTACCCCAGCATTTT | - | TRBJ1-5 | 13 | TRBV6-2/TRBV6-3 | TRBD1
CSANRESLHF | TGCAGTGCTAACCGAGAATCCCTCCACTTT | once | TRBJ1-6 | 10 | TRBV20-1 | -
CASRRQGRYNEQFF | TGTGCCAGCAGGCGACAGGGGAGGTACAATGAGCAGTTCTTC | - | TRBJ2-1 | 14 | TRBV6-5 | TRBD1
CASSQDRRDRRDKYGYTF | TGTGCCAGCAGCCAAGATCGACGGGACCGGCGGGATAAATATGGCTACACCTTC | - | TRBJ1-2 | 18 | TRBV4-2 | -
CASSTGWDSRYGYTF | TGCGCCAGCAGCACGGGGTGGGACAGTCGCTATGGCTACACCTTC | - | TRBJ1-2 | 15 | TRBV5-1 | TRBD1
CASSTRQSTLHF | TGTGCCAGCAGCACCCGACAGTCCACCCTCCACTTT | - | TRBJ1-6 | 12 | TRBV5-6 | -
CASNSVNANPPGSRHF | TGTGCCAGCAACTCCGTTAATGCGAATCCCCCGGGGTCGAGGCATTTT | - | TRBJ1-5 | 16 | TRBV28 | -
CASSLDPSTDTQYF | TGTGCCAGCAGCTTAGATCCGAGCACAGATACGCAGTATTTT | - | TRBJ2-3 | 14 | TRBV11-2 | -
CASISDGGNTIYF | TGTGCCAGCATTTCAGACGGGGGAAACACCATATATTTT | - | TRBJ1-3 | 13 | TRBV6-5 | -
CSASTSATYEQYF | TGCAGTGCTAGTACTAGCGCAACCTACGAGCAGTACTTC | - | TRBJ2-7 | 13 | TRBV20-1 | TRBD2
CATSRGQPNSPLHF | TGTGCCACCAGCAGGGGACAACCTAATTCACCCCTCCACTTT | - | TRBJ1-6 | 14 | TRBV15 | -
CASSFGGPHSYEQYF | TGTGCCAGCAGTTTCGGAGGGCCCCACTCCTACGAGCAGTACTTC | - | TRBJ2-7 | 15 | TRBV27 | -
CASSSGTVYNEQFF | TGTGCCAGTAGTAGCGGGACAGTCTACAATGAGCAGTTCTTC | - | TRBJ2-1 | 14 | TRBV19 | -
CAWRRSAGGLSTDTQYF | TGTGCCTGGAGACGGAGCGCGGGGGGCCTTAGCACAGATACGCAGTATTTT | once | TRBJ2-3 | 17 | TRBV30 | TRBD2
CASSFPLAGARANTGELFF | TGTGCCAGCAGTTTCCCCTTAGCGGGGGCCCGGGCGAACACCGGGGAGCTGTTTTTT | - | TRBJ2-2 | 19 | TRBV28 | TRBD2
CASNLAGGQDTQYF | TGTGCCAGCAACCTAGCGGGGGGTCAAGATACGCAGTATTTT | once | TRBJ2-3 | 14 | TRBV7-2 | TRBD2
CASSLGQGSYGYTF | TGTGCCAGCAGCCTCGGACAGGGGAGCTATGGCTACACCTTC | - | TRBJ1-2 | 14 | TRBV7-2 | TRBD1
CASSVVASGDYEQFF | TGTGCCAGCAGCGTAGTGGCTAGCGGGGATTATGAGCAGTTCTTC | once | TRBJ2-1 | 15 | TRBV9 | TRBD2
CASSLRAGDQYNEQFF | TGTGCCAGCAGCTTAAGAGCGGGGGACCAATACAATGAGCAGTTCTTC | few | TRBJ2-1 | 16 | TRBV7-6 | TRBD2
CASSSIQGDSYEQYF | TGTGCCAGCAGCTCCATACAGGGCGATTCCTACGAGCAGTACTTC | - | TRBJ2-7 | 15 | TRBV11-2 | -
CASSSWRHSGGGDTQYF | TGTGCCAGCAGCAGTTGGCGACATAGCGGGGGTGGAGATACGCAGTATTTT | - | TRBJ2-3 | 17 | TRBV9 | TRBD2